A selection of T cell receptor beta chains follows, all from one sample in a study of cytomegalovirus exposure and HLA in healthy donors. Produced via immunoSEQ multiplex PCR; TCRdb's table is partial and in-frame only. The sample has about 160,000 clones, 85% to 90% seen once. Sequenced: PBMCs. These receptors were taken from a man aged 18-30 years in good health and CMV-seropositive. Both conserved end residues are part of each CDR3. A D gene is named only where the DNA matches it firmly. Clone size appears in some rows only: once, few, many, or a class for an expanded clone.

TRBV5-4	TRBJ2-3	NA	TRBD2	TGTGCCAGCAGCTTGGAGACTAGCGGGGGCACAGATACGCAGTATTTT	CASSLETSGGTDTQYF
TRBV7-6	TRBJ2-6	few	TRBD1	TGTGCCAGCAGCTTAGATTCGGGCAGGGGGCGTCCTGGGGCCAACGTCCTGACTTTC	CASSLDSGRGRPGANVLTF
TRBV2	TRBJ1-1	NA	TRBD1	TGTGCCAGCAGTACAGGGGTCCGCCTGAACACTGAAGCTTTCTTT	CASSTGVRLNTEAFF
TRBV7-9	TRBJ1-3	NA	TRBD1	TGTGCCAGCAGTCCCGGGACAGGGGCCTCTGGAAACACCATATATTTT	CASSPGTGASGNTIYF
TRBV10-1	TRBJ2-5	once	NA	TGCGCCAGCTCCGAGACAGGAGAAGAGACCCAGTACTTC	CASSETGEETQYF
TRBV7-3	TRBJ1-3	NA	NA	TGTGCCAGCAGCTGGAGGGCGGGGAGCTCTGGAAACACCATATATTTT	CASSWRAGSSGNTIYF
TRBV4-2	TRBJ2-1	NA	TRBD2	TGTGCCAGCAGCCAAGAAGGCGGGAGGGGTAATGAGCAGTTCTTC	CASSQEGGRGNEQFF
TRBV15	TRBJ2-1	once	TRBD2	TGTGCCACCAGCACCCTTAGCGGGAGAGCTTACAATGAGCAGTTCTTC	CATSTLSGRAYNEQFF
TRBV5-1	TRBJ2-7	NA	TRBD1	TGCGCCAGCAGCTGGACAGGGGGCAAGGACGAGCAGTACTTC	CASSWTGGKDEQYF
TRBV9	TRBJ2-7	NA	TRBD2	TGTGCCAGCAGCGTAGGCGGGAGCTACGAGCAGTACTTC	CASSVGGSYEQYF
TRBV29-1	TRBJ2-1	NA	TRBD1	TGCAGCGCCAACAGGGGTAATGAGCAGTTCTTC	CSANRGNEQFF
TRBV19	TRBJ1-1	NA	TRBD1	TGTGCCAGTAGTTTCGCAGGGGGTGGCACTGAAGCTTTCTTT	CASSFAGGGTEAFF
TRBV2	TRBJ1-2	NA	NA	TGTGCCAGCAGTGGGAGTACACTGAACTATGGCTACACCTTC	CASSGSTLNYGYTF
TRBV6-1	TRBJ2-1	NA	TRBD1	TGTGCCAGCGGGGACAGCTCCTACAATGAGCAGTTCTTC	CASGDSSYNEQFF
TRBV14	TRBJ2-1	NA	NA	TGTGCCAGCAGCCAGACTAGTTTGCTTCGCCATGAGCAGTTCTTC	CASSQTSLLRHEQFF
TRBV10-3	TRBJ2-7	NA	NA	TGTGCCACTCTCGGCCCCCCAGGGTTGTCACCCGCCTACGAGCAGTACTTC	CATLGPPGLSPAYEQYF
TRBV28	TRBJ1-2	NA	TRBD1	TGTGCCAGCAGTTTATTGGACAGGGACTTACGTGGCTACACCTTC	CASSLLDRDLRGYTF
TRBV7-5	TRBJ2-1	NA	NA	TGTGCCAGAAGCTTAGGTCCCACTAGCGGGAACTTCAATGAGCAGTTCTTC	CARSLGPTSGNFNEQFF
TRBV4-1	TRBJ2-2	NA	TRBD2	TGCGCCAGCAGCCAAGGGGGGATACTAGCGGGAGTGGCCGGGGAGCTGTTTTTT	CASSQGGILAGVAGELFF
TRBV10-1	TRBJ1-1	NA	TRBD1	TGCGCCAGCAGTAAGACAGGGACCACTGAAGCTTTCTTT	CASSKTGTTEAFF
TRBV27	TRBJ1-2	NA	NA	TGTGCCAGCAGGACCGGTCCCCCGGACAGCCATGGCTACACCTTC	CASRTGPPDSHGYTF
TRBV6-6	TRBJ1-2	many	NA	TGTGCCAGCAACCCGACAATATGGTCTCTTAACTATGGCTACACCTTC	CASNPTIWSLNYGYTF
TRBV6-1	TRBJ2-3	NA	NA	TGTGCCAGCACCCGCGGGGCCAGCGCGGATACGCAGTATTTT	CASTRGASADTQYF
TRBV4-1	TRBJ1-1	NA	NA	TGCGCCAGCAGCCAAGATCAGGACAAGAACACTGAAGCTTTCTTT	CASSQDQDKNTEAFF
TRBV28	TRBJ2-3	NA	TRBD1	TGTGCCAGCAGTCCTGACAGGGAGATGGATACGCAGTATTTT	CASSPDREMDTQYF
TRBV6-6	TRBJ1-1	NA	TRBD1	TGTGCCAGCAGTTTATCAGGGGGCACTGAAGCTTTCTTT	CASSLSGGTEAFF
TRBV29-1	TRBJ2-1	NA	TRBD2	TGCAGCGTTGGACTAGCGGGACACAATGAGCAGTTCTTC	CSVGLAGHNEQFF
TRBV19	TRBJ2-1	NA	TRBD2	TGTGCCAGTAGTTCCAGGACTAGCGGCCTGATTCAGTTCTTC	CASSSRTSGLIQFF
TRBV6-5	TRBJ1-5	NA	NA	TGTGCCAGCAGTTCGGGGGGCCTATCCCAGCCCCAGCATTTT	CASSSGGLSQPQHF
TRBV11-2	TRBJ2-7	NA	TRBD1	TGTGCCAGCAGCTCCACAGGGGTCTACGAGCAGTACTTC	CASSSTGVYEQYF
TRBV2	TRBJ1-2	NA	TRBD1	TGTGCCAGCAGGACCGGGACAGGGGGCAACCTTGGCTACACCTTC	CASRTGTGGNLGYTF
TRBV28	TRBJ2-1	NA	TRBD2	TGTGCCAGCGCTCCGACTAGCGGGAGTCTCCAGCAGTTCTTC	CASAPTSGSLQQFF
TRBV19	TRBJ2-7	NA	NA	TGTGCCAGTAGTATTACAAAGGGACACGGTGAAGTTTACGAGCAGTACTTC	CASSITKGHGEVYEQYF
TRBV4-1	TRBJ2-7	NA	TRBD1	TGCGCCAGCAGCCGACGGACAGGGGGCCCCTACGAGCAGTACTTC	CASSRRTGGPYEQYF
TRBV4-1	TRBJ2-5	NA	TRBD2	TGCGCCAGCAGCCAAGATGGGCAGGGAGGGGAGACCCAGTACTTC	CASSQDGQGGETQYF
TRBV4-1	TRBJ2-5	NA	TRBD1	TGCGCCAGCAGCCAAGGACAGGGGGTTCAAGAGACCCAGTACTTC	CASSQGQGVQETQYF
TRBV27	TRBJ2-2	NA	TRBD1	TGTGCCAGCAGTTTAACTGGACAGGGGTTCGCCGGGGAGCTGTTTTTT	CASSLTGQGFAGELFF
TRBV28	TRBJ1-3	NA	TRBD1	TGTGCCAGCAGTTTAGATCGGGGACAGGCGGGCCCTGGAAACACCATATATTTT	CASSLDRGQAGPGNTIYF
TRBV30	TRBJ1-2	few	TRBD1	TGTGCTTTTCAGGGGGCTGGGGATGGCTACACCTTC	CAFQGAGDGYTF
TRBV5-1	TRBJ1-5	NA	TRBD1	TGCGCCAGCAGCTTGGCCGGGACAGGCGGTCAGCCCCAGCATTTT	CASSLAGTGGQPQHF
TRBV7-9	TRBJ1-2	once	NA	TGTGCCAGCACCTCGGGGCGCGGGGACTATGGCTACACCTTC	CASTSGRGDYGYTF
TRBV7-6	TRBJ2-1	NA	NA	TGTGCCAGCAGATCCCCATCGGGAGAGCGCAATGAGCAGTTCTTC	CASRSPSGERNEQFF
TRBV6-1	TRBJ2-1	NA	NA	TGTGCCAGCAGTGAAAGACACCTCTCCTACAATGAGCAGTTCTTC	CASSERHLSYNEQFF
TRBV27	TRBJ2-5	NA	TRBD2	TGTGCCAGCAGTTTAGGACGACTAGCGGGAGAAGAGACCCAGTACTTC	CASSLGRLAGEETQYF
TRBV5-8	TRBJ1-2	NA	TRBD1	TGTGCCAGCAAGGGACAGGGCCTTTATGGCTACACCTTC	CASKGQGLYGYTF
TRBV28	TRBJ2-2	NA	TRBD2	TGTGCCAGCATTACTAGCGGGAGGGCCCGGGAGCTGTTTTTT	CASITSGRARELFF
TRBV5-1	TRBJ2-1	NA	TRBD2	TGCGCCAGCAGCTCAGCGGGAGAGGGGTTCAATGAGCAGTTCTTC	CASSSAGEGFNEQFF
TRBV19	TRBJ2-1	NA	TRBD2	TGTGCCAGTAGTATTGGGGCGGGAGTTCACAATGAGCAGTTCTTC	CASSIGAGVHNEQFF
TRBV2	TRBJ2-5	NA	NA	TGTGCCAGCACCCCGAATCGGGAGAGGTGTTACTTC	CASTPNRERCYF
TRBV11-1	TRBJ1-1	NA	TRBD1	TGTGCCAGCAGCCACGGACAGGACTTGAACACTGAAGCTTTCTTT	CASSHGQDLNTEAFF
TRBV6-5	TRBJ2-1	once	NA	TGTGCCAGCAGACCCACTAGCTTGAATGAGCAGTTCTTC	CASRPTSLNEQFF
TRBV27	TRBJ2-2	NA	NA	TGTGCCAGCAGAAAGACAGGAGGCGGGGAGCTGTTTTTT	CASRKTGGGELFF
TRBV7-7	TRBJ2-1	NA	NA	TGTGCTAGCAGCTTACAGTCTGGCTCCTACAATGAGCAGTTCTTC	CASSLQSGSYNEQFF
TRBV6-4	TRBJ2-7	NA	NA	TGTGCCAGCAGTGACCACGGAGGGACGGTAAGCTCCTACGAGCAGTACTTC	CASSDHGGTVSSYEQYF
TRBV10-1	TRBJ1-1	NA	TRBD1	TGCGCCAGCAGTGAGTCCAGGACAGGCGGTCGGGCTTTCTTT	CASSESRTGGRAFF
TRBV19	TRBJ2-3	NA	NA	TGTGCCAGTAGTAGGGCTCTCGGTAGCGCAGATACGCAGTATTTT	CASSRALGSADTQYF
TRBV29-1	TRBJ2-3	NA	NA	TGCAGCTCCCTAGGGGGAGGGCCGGATACGCAGTATTTT	CSSLGGGPDTQYF
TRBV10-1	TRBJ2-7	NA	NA	TGCGCCAGCAGTGCCGTAAGGCAGGGCGAGCAGTACTTC	CASSAVRQGEQYF
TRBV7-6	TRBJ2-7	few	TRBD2	TGTGCCAGCAGCTCCAGGACGGACAATAGCGGGAGAGAATACGAGCAGTACTTC	CASSSRTDNSGREYEQYF
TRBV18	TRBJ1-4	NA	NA	TGTGCCAGCTCACCACTCTTCGGGACACCAGAAAAACTGTTTTTT	CASSPLFGTPEKLFF